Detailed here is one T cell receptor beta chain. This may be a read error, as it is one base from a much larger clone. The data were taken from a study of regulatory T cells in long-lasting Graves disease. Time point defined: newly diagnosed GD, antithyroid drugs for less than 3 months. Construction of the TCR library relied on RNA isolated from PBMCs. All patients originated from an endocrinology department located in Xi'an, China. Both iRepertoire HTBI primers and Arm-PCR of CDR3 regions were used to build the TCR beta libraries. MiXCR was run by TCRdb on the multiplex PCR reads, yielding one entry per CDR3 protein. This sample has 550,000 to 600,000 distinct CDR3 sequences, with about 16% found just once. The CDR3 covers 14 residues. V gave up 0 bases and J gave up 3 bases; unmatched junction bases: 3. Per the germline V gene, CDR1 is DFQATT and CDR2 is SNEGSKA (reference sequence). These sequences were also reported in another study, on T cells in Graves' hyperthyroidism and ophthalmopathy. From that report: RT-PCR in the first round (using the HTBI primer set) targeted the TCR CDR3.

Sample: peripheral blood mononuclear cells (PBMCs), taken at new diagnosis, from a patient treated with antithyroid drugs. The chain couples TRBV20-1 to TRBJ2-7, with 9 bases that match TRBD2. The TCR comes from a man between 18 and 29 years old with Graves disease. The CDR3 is CSARDSGSFYEQYF. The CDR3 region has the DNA TGCAGTGCTAGAGATAGCGGGAGTTTCTACGAGCAGTACTTC.